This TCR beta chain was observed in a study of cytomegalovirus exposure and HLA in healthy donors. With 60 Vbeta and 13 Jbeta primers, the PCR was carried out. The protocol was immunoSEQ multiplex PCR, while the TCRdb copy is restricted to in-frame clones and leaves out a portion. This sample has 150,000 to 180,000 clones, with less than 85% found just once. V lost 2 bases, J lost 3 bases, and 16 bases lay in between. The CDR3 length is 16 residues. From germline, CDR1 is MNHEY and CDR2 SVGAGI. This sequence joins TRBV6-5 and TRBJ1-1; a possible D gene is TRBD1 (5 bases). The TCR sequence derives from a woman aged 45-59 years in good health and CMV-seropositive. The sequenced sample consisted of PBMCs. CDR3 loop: CASSYHRDRRDTEAFF. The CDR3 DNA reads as TGTGCCAGCAGTTACCACCGAGACAGAAGGGACACTGAAGCTTTCTTT.